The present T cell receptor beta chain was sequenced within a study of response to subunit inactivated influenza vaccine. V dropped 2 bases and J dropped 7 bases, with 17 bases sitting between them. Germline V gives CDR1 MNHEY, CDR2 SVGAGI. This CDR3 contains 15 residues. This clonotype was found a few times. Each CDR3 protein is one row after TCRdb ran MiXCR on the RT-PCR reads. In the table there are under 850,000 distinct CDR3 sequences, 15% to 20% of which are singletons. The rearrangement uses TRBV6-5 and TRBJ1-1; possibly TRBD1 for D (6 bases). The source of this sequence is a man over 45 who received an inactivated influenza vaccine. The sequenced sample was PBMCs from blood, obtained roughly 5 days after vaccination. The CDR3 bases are TGTGCCAGCAGTTACGCCACAGGGCCAGGAAGTGAAGCTTTCTTT. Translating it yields CASSYATGPGSEAFF.